The T cell receptor (beta chain) described here comes from a study of PD-1 blockade in mismatch repair-deficient tumors. The germline V gene has CDR1 SGHTA and CDR2 FQGNSA. The CDR3 length is 12 residues. Trimming stripped 6 bases from V and 0 bases from J, with 5 bases between. This clone was detected only a few times. Profiling relied on immunoSEQ multiplex PCR, and the TCRdb table lists in-frame clones only, not all of them. The data hold around 16,000 clones, with roughly 80% observed a single time. The sample consisted of PBMCs, taken 4 weeks after starting pembrolizumab. This chain joins TRBV7-2 and TRBJ2-5; D perhaps matches TRBD2 (5 bases). The clonotype originates from an adult with mismatch repair-deficient cancer. The CDR3 is CASRDYQETQYF. CDR3 bases: TGTGCCAGCAGGGACTACCAAGAGACCCAGTACTTC.